A selection of T cell receptor beta chains follows, all from one sample in a study of human T cells and chemical hapten exposure. TCRdb reprocessed the reads via MiXCR and lists one record per CDR3 protein. This sample has about 120,000 distinct CDR3 sequences, with less than 10% found just once. Material: whole blood. The receptors originated from a human donor in good health. Some clones in this sample may be carry-over from other donors' samples. The CDR3 runs from the conserved cysteine through the conserved F or W. Each record gives: D gene, V gene, J gene, clone size, CDR3 DNA, CDR3 protein. A D gene is named only where the DNA matches it firmly. Clone size appears in some rows only: once, few, many, or a class for an expanded clone.

D: .; V: TRBV29-1; J: TRBJ2-7; size: many; DNA: TGCAGCGTTGAAGAGGGGTGGACAGGGACTAACTACGAGCAGTACTTC; CDR3: CSVEEGWTGTNYEQYF
D: TRBD1; V: TRBV7-9; J: TRBJ1-5; size: few; DNA: TGTGCCAGCAGCGTCGACAGGGCTAATCAGCCCCAGCGTTTT; CDR3: CASSVDRANQPQRF
D: TRBD1; V: TRBV29-1; J: TRBJ2-3; size: few; DNA: TGCAGCGTTGACCCGAGACAGGGGTTAACATATACGCAGTATTTT; CDR3: CSVDPRQGLTYTQYF
D: .; V: TRBV27; J: TRBJ1-6; size: many; DNA: TGTGCCAGCAGTTTATTTTCCCCCCGGGCCTATAATTCACCCCTCCACTTT; CDR3: CASSLFSPRAYNSPLHF
D: TRBD2; V: TRBV4-2; J: TRBJ2-7; size: .; DNA: TGTGTCAGCAGCCAAGATGACCTAGCGGCACCGACCTACGAGCAGTACTTC; CDR3: CVSSQDDLAAPTYEQYF
D: TRBD1; V: TRBV12-5; J: TRBJ2-7; size: few; DNA: TGTGCTAGTGGTTTTTCGGGACAGGGGGTTTCCTACGAGCAGTACTTC; CDR3: CASGFSGQGVSYEQYF
D: TRBD2; V: TRBV12-3/TRBV12-4; J: TRBJ2-1; size: many; DNA: TGTGCCAGCAGTCCCGGACTAGCGGGAGGGCCGGGTTACAATGAGCAGTTCTTC; CDR3: CASSPGLAGGPGYNEQFF
D: .; V: TRBV10-2; J: TRBJ2-1; size: .; DNA: TGCGCCAGCACCTCTCTGGGGGGGGCCGGGGATGAGCAGTTCTTC; CDR3: CASTSLGGAGDEQFF
D: .; V: TRBV9; J: TRBJ1-1; size: few; DNA: TGTGCCAGCAGCGTAGGGAACAGGGATTGGGACACTGAAGCTTTCTTT; CDR3: CASSVGNRDWDTEAFF
D: TRBD1; V: TRBV12-3/TRBV12-4; J: TRBJ2-7; size: few; DNA: TGTGCCAGCAAACCGACAGGGGGGCTCTACGAGCAGTACTTC; CDR3: CASKPTGGLYEQYF
D: .; V: TRBV19; J: TRBJ2-1; size: few; DNA: TGTGCCAGTAGTATATCCGCGGGCTCCTACAATGAGCAGTTCTTC; CDR3: CASSISAGSYNEQFF
D: .; V: TRBV9; J: TRBJ2-7; size: few; DNA: TGTGCCAGCAGCGCGGGAGATCCCCGCTCCTACGAGCAGTACTTC; CDR3: CASSAGDPRSYEQYF
D: .; V: TRBV9; J: TRBJ2-5; size: once; DNA: TGTGCCAGCAGCGGACTTATGGAGACCCAGTACTTC; CDR3: CASSGLMETQYF
D: .; V: TRBV6-5; J: TRBJ1-1; size: few; DNA: TGTGCCACCACTCAGGGGCTTTTATCTGAAGCTTTCTTT; CDR3: CATTQGLLSEAFF
D: .; V: TRBV30; J: TRBJ1-3; size: many; DNA: TGTGCCTGGAGTTCAGGGGCTGGAAACACCATATATTTT; CDR3: CAWSSGAGNTIYF
D: .; V: TRBV12-3/TRBV12-4; J: TRBJ2-2; size: few; DNA: TGTGCCAGCCGCCCCCCGGGGAACACCGGGGAGCTGTTTTTT; CDR3: CASRPPGNTGELFF
D: TRBD1; V: TRBV4-1; J: TRBJ1-1; size: .; DNA: TGCGCCAGCAGCCAAGAAAGACGGGACAGGAAAACTGAAGCTTTCTTT; CDR3: CASSQERRDRKTEAFF
D: TRBD1; V: TRBV7-2; J: TRBJ1-1; size: many; DNA: TGTGCCAGCAGCTTAGACAGGGGGGAGAGTCGGGGTTATTTAGCTTTCTTT; CDR3: CASSLDRGESRGYLAFF
D: .; V: TRBV27; J: TRBJ2-3; size: many; DNA: TGTGCCAGCAGTTTATCTAGAGGAAAAGATACGCAGTATTTT; CDR3: CASSLSRGKDTQYF
D: .; V: TRBV6-5; J: TRBJ2-5; size: .; DNA: TGTGCCAGCACAGAAGGGGGTTCGGAGACCCAGTACTTC; CDR3: CASTEGGSETQYF
D: TRBD1; V: TRBV6-5; J: TRBJ1-5; size: .; DNA: TGTGCCAGCAGTTACTCGACCAGGGGGCGCAGCCCCCAGCATTTT; CDR3: CASSYSTRGRSPQHF
D: .; V: TRBV7-8; J: TRBJ1-4; size: few; DNA: TGTGCCAGCAGCCCCGACCACAGGTTTCCTGAAAAACTGTTTTTT; CDR3: CASSPDHRFPEKLFF
D: .; V: TRBV7-9; J: TRBJ1-1; size: many; DNA: TGTGCCAGCAGGCCCAGGTTGACGGAGGGGAACACTGAAGCTTTCTTT; CDR3: CASRPRLTEGNTEAFF
D: TRBD1; V: TRBV14; J: TRBJ2-7; size: few; DNA: TGTGCCAGCAGCCTACAGGGGCCCACTCCGTCCGAGCAGTACTTC; CDR3: CASSLQGPTPSEQYF
D: .; V: TRBV20-1; J: TRBJ1-2; size: many; DNA: TGCAGTGCTCCCCAACCTTACGAGGGCAGCCGCTATGGCTACACCTTC; CDR3: CSAPQPYEGSRYGYTF
D: TRBD1; V: TRBV5-1; J: TRBJ2-4; size: many; DNA: TGCGCCAGCAGCTTGGGACAGGGGAAAAACATTCAGTACTTC; CDR3: CASSLGQGKNIQYF
D: .; V: TRBV5-4; J: TRBJ2-7; size: few; DNA: TGTGCCAGCAGCTTTGGAGGAGGTGGCGAGCAGTACTTC; CDR3: CASSFGGGGEQYF
D: .; V: TRBV20-1; J: TRBJ1-5; size: many; DNA: TGCAGTGCCCAGGGCTGGGATCAGCCCCAGCATTTT; CDR3: CSAQGWDQPQHF
D: TRBD1; V: TRBV12-3/TRBV12-4; J: TRBJ1-6; size: .; DNA: TGTGCCAGCAGTCCCTCGACAGGGGTGGGTTCACCCCTCCACTTT; CDR3: CASSPSTGVGSPLHF
D: .; V: TRBV7-8; J: TRBJ1-4; size: many; DNA: TGTGCCAGCAGCACGAGGGGTGAAAAACTGTTTTTT; CDR3: CASSTRGEKLFF
D: .; V: TRBV5-1; J: TRBJ2-3; size: .; DNA: TGCGCCAGCAGCTTGGAAGTTCCCTTTAGCACAGATACGCAGTATTTT; CDR3: CASSLEVPFSTDTQYF
D: TRBD1; V: TRBV5-1; J: TRBJ1-4; size: many; DNA: TGCGCCAGCAGCTTGAAAACAGGGGGGCATGAAAAACTGTTTTTT; CDR3: CASSLKTGGHEKLFF
D: .; V: TRBV7-9; J: TRBJ2-3; size: .; DNA: TGTGCCAGCAGCTTAAGTCTCAACACAGATACGCAGTATTTT; CDR3: CASSLSLNTDTQYF
D: .; V: TRBV19; J: TRBJ1-2; size: many; DNA: TGTGCCAGTAGTATACGGACGGGGCGGAACTATGGCTACACCTTC; CDR3: CASSIRTGRNYGYTF
D: TRBD1; V: TRBV5-1; J: TRBJ1-1; size: many; DNA: TGCGCCAGCAGCCGCGGGACAGGGGGCTCTGAAGCTTTCTTT; CDR3: CASSRGTGGSEAFF
D: .; V: TRBV12-3/TRBV12-4; J: TRBJ2-3; size: many; DNA: TGTGCCAGCAGTTTATGGGCTAGCACAGATACGCAGTATTTT; CDR3: CASSLWASTDTQYF
D: .; V: TRBV5-1; J: TRBJ1-1; size: many; DNA: TGCGCCAGCAGCACCGGGGCGAACACTGAAGCTTTCTTT; CDR3: CASSTGANTEAFF
D: TRBD1; V: TRBV5-1; J: TRBJ1-6; size: many; DNA: TGCGCCAGCAGCTTGGCCGACAGGGATTATTCACCCCTCCACTTT; CDR3: CASSLADRDYSPLHF
D: .; V: TRBV5-1; J: TRBJ2-5; size: many; DNA: TGCGCCAGCAGCTTCTTGGGCCCCTCGCGGGGACAAGAGACCCAGTACTTC; CDR3: CASSFLGPSRGQETQYF
D: TRBD2; V: TRBV5-1; J: TRBJ2-7; size: few; DNA: TGCGCCAGCAGCCCAGGACTAGCCATGCCCTACGAGCAGTACTTC; CDR3: CASSPGLAMPYEQYF
D: TRBD1; V: TRBV6-5; J: TRBJ2-7; size: few; DNA: TGTGCCAGCAGTTACTCTAGGACAGGGGGCTCCTACGAGCAGTACTTC; CDR3: CASSYSRTGGSYEQYF
D: TRBD2; V: TRBV7-2; J: TRBJ2-5; size: many; DNA: TGTGCCAGCAGCTTAATTCCAGCGGGGGGATCTGGAGAGACCCAGTACTTC; CDR3: CASSLIPAGGSGETQYF
D: .; V: TRBV7-8; J: TRBJ1-6; size: few; DNA: TGTGCCAGCAGCTTAGGGCAGGCGGGAAATTCACCCCTCCACTTT; CDR3: CASSLGQAGNSPLHF
D: .; V: TRBV4-2; J: TRBJ2-7; size: few; DNA: TGTGCCAGCAGCCAAGATGGGAATCGTTTCCTGAGCGAGCAGTACTTC; CDR3: CASSQDGNRFLSEQYF
D: .; V: TRBV9; J: TRBJ2-7; size: .; DNA: TGTGCCAGCACAAGGGACAACGAGCAGTACTTC; CDR3: CASTRDNEQYF